Listed here are 18 T cell receptor beta chains from one sample, sequenced in a study of cytomegalovirus exposure and HLA in healthy donors. In the PCR, 60 Vbeta and 13 Jbeta primers were used. TCRdb's copy holds only in-frame clones and misses some; the assay was immunoSEQ multiplex PCR. The data show some 140,000 clones, 73% seen once. Sequenced: PBMCs. These receptors came from a woman between 40 and 55 years old in good health and CMV-seronegative.

The chain has TRBV6-5 and TRBJ1-3; D uncertain. The CDR3 loop spans 14 amino acids. Germline V gene sequence: CDR1 MNHEY, CDR2 SVGAGI. Trimming removed 5 bases from V and 0 bases from J, with 8 bases in between. For the CDR3, the DNA is TGTGCCAGCAGTGCCGGAGACTCTGGAAACACCATATATTTT. Amino acids: CASSAGDSGNTIYF.

The chain is built from TRBV4-1 and TRBJ1-1, with 7 nucleotides matching TRBD1. Germline trimming cut 6 bases from V and 7 bases from J; bases unmatched to any gene: 8. CDR3 size: 13 residues. In germline, CDR1 is MGHRA, CDR2 YSYEKL. CDR3 coding DNA: TGCGCCAGCAGACCGGGACAGCAAGTTGAAGCTTTCTTT. Protein: CASRPGQQVEAFF.

The chain recombines TRBV19 with TRBJ1-3; D is perhaps TRBD1 (6 bases). V was trimmed by 5 bases and J by 4 bases, leaving 15 bases between them. CDR1 and CDR2 (germline): LNHDA, SQIVND (reference sequence). This CDR3 contains 15 residues. CDR3 sequence: CASSVNRDTGNTIYF. CDR3 in DNA: TGTGCCAGTAGTGTAAACAGGGATACCGGAAACACCATATATTTT.

The chain employs TRBV27 and TRBJ2-5, with 7 bases fitting TRBD1. Germline CDR1 reads MNHEY; CDR2 reads SMNVEV (reference sequence). This CDR3 comprises 17 residues. The ends lost 1 base at V and 3 bases at J; junction bases unmatched: 11. CDR3 coding DNA: TGTGCCAGCAGTTTATACCCTGACAGGGTCTGGGAAGAGACCCAGTACTTC. Encoded protein: CASSLYPDRVWEETQYF.

The J gene is TRBJ2-1, the V gene TRBV5-1; TRBD1 aligns across 9 bases. J lost 7 bases, V lost 4 bases, and 12 bases had no gene match. CDR3 length: 16 amino acids. Germline assignment: CDR1 SGHRS and CDR2 YFSETQ. CDR3 in amino acids: CASSQTTGQGGNEQFF. In nucleotides, the CDR3 is TGCGCCAGCAGCCAAACGACGGGACAGGGAGGGAATGAGCAGTTCTTC.

The chain is built from TRBV5-6 and TRBJ2-5; a possible D gene is TRBD2 (5 bases). Germline V CDR1 and CDR2: SGHDT, YYEEEE. The CDR3 spans 17 residues. V was pared by 1 base and J by 5 bases, with 21 bases between. The chain's CDR3 is CASSLSYNGLGLETQYF. In nucleotides, the CDR3 is TGTGCCAGCAGCTTGTCGTATAACGGACTGGGGTTGGAGACCCAGTACTTC.

The gene calls are TRBV7-8 and TRBJ2-1; D uncertain. The CDR3 totals 13 residues. Trimming cost V 3 bases and J 6 bases, with 9 bases left between them. Germline V lookup: CDR1 SGHVS, CDR2 FQNEAQ. The CDR3 DNA is TGTGCCAGCAGCTTGGGCTCGCCCAATGAGCAGTTCTTC. Its translation: CASSLGSPNEQFF.

The V gene is TRBV5-1, the J gene TRBJ2-2; TRBD2 agrees at 10 bases. Germline V gene sequence: CDR1 SGHRS, CDR2 YFSETQ. V dropped 0 bases and J dropped 3; count of bases not matched to a gene: 5. This CDR3 has 17 residues. CDR3 coding DNA: TGCGCCAGCAGCTTGGATAGCGGGGGGTCATACACCGGGGAGCTGTTTTTT. This encodes CASSLDSGGSYTGELFF.

The chain couples TRBV27 to TRBJ2-6; D unclear. V dropped 3 bases and J dropped 0 bases, with 3 bases sitting between them. The CDR3 extends over 14 amino acids. Germline-derived CDR1 and CDR2 are MNHEY and SMNVEV (reference sequence). CDR3 in amino acids: CASSFISGANVLTF. DNA for the CDR3: TGTGCCAGCAGTTTTATCTCTGGGGCCAACGTCCTGACTTTC.

This chain joins TRBV9 and TRBJ2-1, with 10 bases fitting TRBD2. The junction had 20 bases not matched to a gene; V was cut back by 5 bases and J by 9 bases. Germline lookup yields CDR1 SGDLS and CDR2 YYNGEE. The CDR3 has 18 residues. The CDR3: CASRAGTQGLAGEGEQFF. CDR3 bases: TGTGCCAGCAGGGCCGGCACTCAGGGTCTAGCGGGGGAGGGTGAGCAGTTCTTC.

V and J are TRBV5-1 and TRBJ2-3; 12 bases agree with TRBD2. J was trimmed by 0 bases and V by 3 bases; bases with no gene match: 11. This CDR3 contains 19 residues. Per the germline V gene, CDR1 is SGHRS and CDR2 is YFSETQ. The CDR3, as DNA: TGCGCCAGCAGCTCCGGCCTAGCGGGGGGGAACCCTAGCACAGATACGCAGTATTTT. Encoded protein: CASSSGLAGGNPSTDTQYF.

This clone was found once. The chain recombines TRBV27 with TRBJ2-3, with 9 bases identical to TRBD2. Germline CDR1 and CDR2: MNHEY and SMNVEV (reference sequence). With 2 bases clipped from V and 2 bases from J, the junction kept 11 bases outside the gene matches. This CDR3 region has 18 residues. The CDR3 protein is CASSLGLMSGGFTDTQYF. Written as DNA, the CDR3 is TGTGCCAGCAGTTTAGGTTTAATGAGCGGGGGGTTCACAGATACGCAGTATTTT.

This clone was recorded a few times. The same CDR3 also results from other DNA sequences found in this sample. The chain recombines TRBV13 with TRBJ2-7; 9 bases line up with TRBD1. This CDR3 contains 15 residues. V gave up 5 bases and J gave up 4 bases; unmatched junction bases: 9. The germline V gene encodes CDR1 PRHDT and CDR2 FYEKMQ (reference sequence). As DNA, the CDR3 is TGTGCCAGCAGCATAACCGGGACAGGGTTGTACGAGCAGTACTTC. This codes for CASSITGTGLYEQYF.

This sequence joins TRBV18 and TRBJ1-2, with TRBD1 matching over 7 bases. The ends lost 5 bases at V and 8 bases at J; junction bases unmatched: 11. Per the germline V gene, CDR1 is KGHSH and CDR2 is LQKENI. The CDR3 length is 14 residues. The CDR3 protein is CASSETGTDSGYTF. DNA for the CDR3: TGTGCCAGCTCAGAGACCGGGACAGATTCCGGCTACACCTTC.

The rearrangement uses TRBV5-1 and TRBJ2-7; tentative D call: TRBD1 (6 bases). The CDR3 length is 14 residues. V was trimmed by 0 bases and J by 6 bases, leaving 13 bases between them. The germline gives CDR1 SGHRS, CDR2 YFSETQ. CDR3 nucleotide sequence: TGCGCCAGCAGCTTGGGACAGGTCTTTTCCGAGCAGTACTTC. It codes for CASSLGQVFSEQYF. Filled out from reference TRBV5-1 and TRBJ2-7, the complete variable domain reads KAGVTQTPRYLIKTRGQQVTLSCSPISGHRSVSWYQQTPGQGLQFLFEYFSETQRNKGNFPGRFSGRQFSNSRSEMNVSTLELGDSALYLCASSLGQVFSEQYFGPGTRLTVT.

The V call is TRBV27, the J call TRBJ1-5, with 7 bases matching TRBD1. Germline trimming cut 6 bases from V and 2 bases from J; bases unmatched to any gene: 10. Germline values: CDR1 MNHEY, CDR2 SMNVEV (reference sequence). This CDR3 is 16 amino acids long. The CDR3 region has the DNA TGTGCCAGCAGCCAAAAACGACAGGGAGGCAATCAGCCCCAGCATTTT. This translates into CASSQKRQGGNQPQHF.

This clone was counted once. The V call is TRBV6-5, the J call TRBJ2-3; D gene uncertain. Trimming removed 0 bases at V and 2 bases at J, with 12 bases between. The germline gives CDR1 MNHEY, CDR2 SVGAGI. CDR3 length equals 16 residues. In DNA, the CDR3 is TGTGCCAGCAGTTACTCATCTAAACTGTCCACAGATACGCAGTATTTT. This sequence encodes CASSYSSKLSTDTQYF.

The rearrangement uses TRBV4-1 and TRBJ2-1; 11 bases fit TRBD2. Germline CDR1 MGHRA, CDR2 YSYEKL. The CDR3 contains 14 residues. The V and J ends lost 2 bases and 8 bases, in that order; junction bases with no gene match: 2. CDR3 region: CASSQPGLADEQFF. The CDR3 DNA reads as TGCGCCAGCAGCCAACCGGGACTAGCGGATGAGCAGTTCTTC.